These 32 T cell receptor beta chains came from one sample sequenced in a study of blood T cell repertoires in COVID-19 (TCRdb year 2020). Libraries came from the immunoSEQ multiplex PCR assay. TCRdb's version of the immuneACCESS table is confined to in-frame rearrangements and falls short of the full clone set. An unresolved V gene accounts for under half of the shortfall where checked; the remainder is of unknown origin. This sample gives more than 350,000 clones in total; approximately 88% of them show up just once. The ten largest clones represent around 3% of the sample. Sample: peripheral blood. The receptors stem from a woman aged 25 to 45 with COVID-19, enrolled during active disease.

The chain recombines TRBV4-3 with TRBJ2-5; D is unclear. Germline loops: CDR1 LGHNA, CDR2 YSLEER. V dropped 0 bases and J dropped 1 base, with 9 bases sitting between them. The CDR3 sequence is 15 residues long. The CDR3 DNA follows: TGCGCCAGCAGCCAAGATCACAACCCCCAAGAGACCCAGTACTTC. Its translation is CASSQDHNPQETQYF.

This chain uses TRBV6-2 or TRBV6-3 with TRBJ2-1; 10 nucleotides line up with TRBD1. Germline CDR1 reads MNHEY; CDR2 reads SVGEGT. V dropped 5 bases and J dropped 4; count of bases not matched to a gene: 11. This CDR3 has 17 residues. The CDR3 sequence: CASSDTPGTGAYNEQFF. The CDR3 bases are TGTGCCAGCAGTGATACCCCCGGGACAGGGGCTTACAATGAGCAGTTCTTC.

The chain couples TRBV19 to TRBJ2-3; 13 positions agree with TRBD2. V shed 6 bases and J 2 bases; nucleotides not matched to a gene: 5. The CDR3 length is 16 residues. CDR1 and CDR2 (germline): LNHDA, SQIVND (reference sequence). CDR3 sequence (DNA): TGTGCCAGTAGCCTTGGACTAGCGGGAGTCACAGATACGCAGTATTTT. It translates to CASSLGLAGVTDTQYF.

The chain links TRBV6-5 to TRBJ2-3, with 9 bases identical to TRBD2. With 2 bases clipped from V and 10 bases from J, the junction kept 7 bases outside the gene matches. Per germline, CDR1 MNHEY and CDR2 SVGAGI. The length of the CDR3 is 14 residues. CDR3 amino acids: CASSYTRASGAQYF. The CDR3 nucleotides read TGTGCCAGCAGTTACACCCGGGCTAGCGGGGCGCAGTATTTT.

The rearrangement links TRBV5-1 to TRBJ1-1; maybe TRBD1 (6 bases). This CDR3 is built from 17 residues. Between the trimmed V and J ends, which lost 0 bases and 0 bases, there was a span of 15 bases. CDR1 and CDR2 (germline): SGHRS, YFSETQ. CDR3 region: CASSLDRLQGMNTEAFF. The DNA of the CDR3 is TGCGCCAGCAGCTTGGACAGGTTACAGGGTATGAACACTGAAGCTTTCTTT.

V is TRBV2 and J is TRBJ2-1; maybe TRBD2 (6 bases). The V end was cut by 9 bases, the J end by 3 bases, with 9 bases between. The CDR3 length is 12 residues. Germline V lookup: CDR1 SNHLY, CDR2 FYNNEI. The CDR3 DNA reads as TGTGCCAGTGGGGGACTCTACAATGAGCAGTTCTTC. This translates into CASGGLYNEQFF.

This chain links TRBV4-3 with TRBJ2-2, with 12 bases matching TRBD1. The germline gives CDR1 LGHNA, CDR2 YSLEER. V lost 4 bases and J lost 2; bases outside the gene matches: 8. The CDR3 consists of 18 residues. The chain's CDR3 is CASSRGTGGSLNTGELFF. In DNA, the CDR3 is TGCGCCAGCAGCCGCGGGACAGGGGGCTCCCTTAACACCGGGGAGCTGTTTTTT.

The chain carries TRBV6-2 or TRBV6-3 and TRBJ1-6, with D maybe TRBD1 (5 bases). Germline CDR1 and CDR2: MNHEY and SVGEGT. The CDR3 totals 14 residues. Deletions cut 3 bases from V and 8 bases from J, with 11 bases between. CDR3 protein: CASSYGQGYSPLHF. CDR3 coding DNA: TGTGCCAGCAGTTATGGGCAGGGTTATTCACCCCTCCACTTT.

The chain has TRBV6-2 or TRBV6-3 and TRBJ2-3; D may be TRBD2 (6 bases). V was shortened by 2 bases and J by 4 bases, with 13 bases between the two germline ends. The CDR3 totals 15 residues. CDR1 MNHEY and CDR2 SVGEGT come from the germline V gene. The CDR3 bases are TGTGCCAGCAGTTACGGTTGGGAGGAACCAGATACGCAGTATTTT. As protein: CASSYGWEEPDTQYF.

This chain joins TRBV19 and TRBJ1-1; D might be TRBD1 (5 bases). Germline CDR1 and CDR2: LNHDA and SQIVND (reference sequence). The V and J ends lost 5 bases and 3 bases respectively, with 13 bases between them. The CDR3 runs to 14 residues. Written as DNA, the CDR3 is TGTGCCAGTAGTGGTTATGGGGCGGACACTGAAGCTTTCTTT. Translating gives CASSGYGADTEAFF.

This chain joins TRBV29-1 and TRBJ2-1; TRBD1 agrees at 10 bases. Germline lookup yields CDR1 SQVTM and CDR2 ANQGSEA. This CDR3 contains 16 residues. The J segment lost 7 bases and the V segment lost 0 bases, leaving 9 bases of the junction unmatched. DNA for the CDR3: TGCAGCGTTGAAGATGGGACAGGGGTCCTAATAAATGAGCAGTTCTTC. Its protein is CSVEDGTGVLINEQFF.

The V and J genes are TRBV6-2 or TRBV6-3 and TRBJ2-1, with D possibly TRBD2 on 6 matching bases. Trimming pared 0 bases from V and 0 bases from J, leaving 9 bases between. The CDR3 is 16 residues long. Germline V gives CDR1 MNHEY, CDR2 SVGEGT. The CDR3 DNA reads TGTGCCAGCAGTTACTCTTCCGGGAGCTCCTACAATGAGCAGTTCTTC. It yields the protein CASSYSSGSSYNEQFF.

CDR3 protein: CASSPGTGRRAGELFF. The CDR3 region has the DNA TGTGCCAGCAGTCCAGGGACAGGGCGGCGAGCCGGGGAGCTGTTTTTT. The chain combines TRBV6-6 with TRBJ2-2, with TRBD1 identical over 9 bases. The CDR3 sequence is 16 residues long. J was trimmed by 6 bases and V by 5 bases; bases with no gene match: 10. In germline, CDR1 is MNHNY, CDR2 SVGAGI (reference sequence).

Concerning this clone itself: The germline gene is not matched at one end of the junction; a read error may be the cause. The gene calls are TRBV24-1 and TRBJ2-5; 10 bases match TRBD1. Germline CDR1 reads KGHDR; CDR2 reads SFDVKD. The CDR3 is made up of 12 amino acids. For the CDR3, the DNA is TGTGCCACGAGTGGACAGGGGGATGCCCAGTACTTC. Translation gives CATSGQGDAQYF.

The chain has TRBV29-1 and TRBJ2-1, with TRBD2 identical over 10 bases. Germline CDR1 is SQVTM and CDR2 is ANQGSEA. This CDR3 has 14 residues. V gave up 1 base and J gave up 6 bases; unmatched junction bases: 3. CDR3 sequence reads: CSVEGAGGRNEQFF. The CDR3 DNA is TGCAGCGTTGAAGGAGCGGGGGGGCGCAATGAGCAGTTCTTC.

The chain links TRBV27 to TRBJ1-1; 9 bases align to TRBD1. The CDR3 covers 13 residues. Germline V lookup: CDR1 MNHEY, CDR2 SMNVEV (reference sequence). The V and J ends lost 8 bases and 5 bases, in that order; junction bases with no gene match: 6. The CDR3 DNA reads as TGTGCCAGCCTGAAACAGGGGGCAACTGAAGCTTTCTTT. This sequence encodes CASLKQGATEAFF.

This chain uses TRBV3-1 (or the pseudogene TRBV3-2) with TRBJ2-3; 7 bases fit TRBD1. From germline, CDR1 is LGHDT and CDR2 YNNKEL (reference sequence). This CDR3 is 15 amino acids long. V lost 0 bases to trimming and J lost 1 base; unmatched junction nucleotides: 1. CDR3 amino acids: CASSQEGQGTDTQYF. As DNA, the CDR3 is TGTGCCAGCAGCCAAGAAGGACAGGGCACAGATACGCAGTATTTT.

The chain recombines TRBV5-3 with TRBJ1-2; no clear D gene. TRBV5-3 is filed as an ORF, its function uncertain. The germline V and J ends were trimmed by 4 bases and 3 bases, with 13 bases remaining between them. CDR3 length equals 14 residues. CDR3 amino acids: CARSPSREDYGYTF. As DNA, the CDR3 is TGTGCCAGAAGCCCCTCGCGGGAGGACTATGGCTACACCTTC.

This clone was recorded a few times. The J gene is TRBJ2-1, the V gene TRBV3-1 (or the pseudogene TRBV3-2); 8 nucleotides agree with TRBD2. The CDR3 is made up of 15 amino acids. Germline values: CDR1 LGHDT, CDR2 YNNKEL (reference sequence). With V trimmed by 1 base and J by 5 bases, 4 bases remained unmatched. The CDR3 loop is CASSQAGGQDNEQFF. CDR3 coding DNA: TGTGCCAGCAGCCAAGCGGGGGGGCAGGACAATGAGCAGTTCTTC.

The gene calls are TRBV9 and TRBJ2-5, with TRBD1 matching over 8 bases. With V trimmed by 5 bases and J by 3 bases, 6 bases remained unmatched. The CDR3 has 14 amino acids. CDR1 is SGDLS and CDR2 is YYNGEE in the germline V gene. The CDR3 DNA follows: TGTGCCAGCAGTGATGGACAGGGAGAAGAGACCCAGTACTTC. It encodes CASSDGQGEETQYF.

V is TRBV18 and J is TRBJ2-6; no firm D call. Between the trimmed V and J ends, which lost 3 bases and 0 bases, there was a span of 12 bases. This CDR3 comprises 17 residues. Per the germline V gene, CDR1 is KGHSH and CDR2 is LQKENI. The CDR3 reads CASSPLGTNSGANVLTF. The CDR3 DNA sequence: TGTGCCAGCTCACCCCTTGGCACCAACTCTGGGGCCAACGTCCTGACTTTC.

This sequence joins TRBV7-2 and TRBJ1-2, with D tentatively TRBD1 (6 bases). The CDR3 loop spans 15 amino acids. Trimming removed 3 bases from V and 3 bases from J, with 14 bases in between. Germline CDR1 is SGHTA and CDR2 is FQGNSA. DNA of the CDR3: TGTGCCAGCAGCTTGGCGGGGGGCTCCGACTATGGCTACACCTTC. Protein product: CASSLAGGSDYGYTF.

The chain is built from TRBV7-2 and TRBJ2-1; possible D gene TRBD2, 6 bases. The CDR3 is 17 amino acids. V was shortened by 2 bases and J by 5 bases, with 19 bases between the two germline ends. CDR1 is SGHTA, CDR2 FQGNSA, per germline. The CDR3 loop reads CASSLLSGPALHNEQFF. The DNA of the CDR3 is TGTGCCAGCAGCTTATTAAGCGGGCCCGCCCTCCACAATGAGCAGTTCTTC.

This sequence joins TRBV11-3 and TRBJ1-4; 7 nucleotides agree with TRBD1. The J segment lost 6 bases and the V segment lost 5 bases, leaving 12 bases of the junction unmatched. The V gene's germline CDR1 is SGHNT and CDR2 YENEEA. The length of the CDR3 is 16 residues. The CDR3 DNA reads TGTGCCAGCAGCCCCGGCGTAGGGGGCGAAGATGAAAAACTGTTTTTT. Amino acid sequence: CASSPGVGGEDEKLFF.

In DNA form, the CDR3 reads TGCAGTGCTAGTGGGGGAACCCCCGACAGGATAGCAGATACGCAGTATTTT. Residues: CSASGGTPDRIADTQYF. This chain connects TRBV20-1 to TRBJ2-3, with D possibly matching TRBD1 (6 bases). CDR1 is DFQATT and CDR2 is SNEGSKA in the germline V gene (reference sequence). The CDR3 length is 17 residues. Trimming took 3 bases from V and 4 from J, leaving 23 bases between them.

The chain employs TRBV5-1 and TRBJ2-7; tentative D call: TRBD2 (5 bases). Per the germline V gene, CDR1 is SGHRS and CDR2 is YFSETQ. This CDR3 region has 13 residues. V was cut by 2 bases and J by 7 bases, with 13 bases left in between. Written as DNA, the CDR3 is TGCGCCAGCAGCTTACGCGTGGGGAGTGAGCAGTACGTC. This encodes CASSLRVGSEQYV.

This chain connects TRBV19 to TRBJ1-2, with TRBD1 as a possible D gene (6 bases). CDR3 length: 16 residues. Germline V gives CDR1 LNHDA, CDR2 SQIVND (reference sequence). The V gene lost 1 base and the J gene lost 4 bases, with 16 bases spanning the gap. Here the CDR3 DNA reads TGTGCCAGTAGTATAGCCCCGGACAGTGGAAGCTATGGCTACACCTTC. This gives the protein CASSIAPDSGSYGYTF.

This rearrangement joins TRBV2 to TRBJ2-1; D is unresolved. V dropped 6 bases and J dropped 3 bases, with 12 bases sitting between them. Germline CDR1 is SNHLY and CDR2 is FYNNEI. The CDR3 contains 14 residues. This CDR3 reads CASSPSTVYNEQFF. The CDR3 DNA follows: TGTGCCAGCAGCCCCTCGACTGTCTACAATGAGCAGTTCTTC. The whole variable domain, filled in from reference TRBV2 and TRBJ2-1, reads EPEVTQTPSHQVTQMGQEVILRCVPISNHLYFYWYRQILGQKVEFLVSFYNNEISEKSEIFDDQFSVERPDGSNFTLKIRSTKLEDSAMYFCASSPSTVYNEQFFGPGTRLTVL.

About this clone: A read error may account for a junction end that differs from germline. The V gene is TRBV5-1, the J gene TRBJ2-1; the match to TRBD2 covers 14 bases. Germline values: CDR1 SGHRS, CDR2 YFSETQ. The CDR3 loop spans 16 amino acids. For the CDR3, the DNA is TGCGCCAGCAGTTTGACTAGCGGGGGGGCCTACGATGAGCAGTTCTTC. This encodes CASSLTSGGAYDEQFF.

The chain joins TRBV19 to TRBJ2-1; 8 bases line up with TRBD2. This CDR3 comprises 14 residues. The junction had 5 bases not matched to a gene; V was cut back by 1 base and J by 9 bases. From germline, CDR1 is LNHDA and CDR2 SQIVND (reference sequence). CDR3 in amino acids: CASSIGGLGGEQFF. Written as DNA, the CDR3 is TGTGCCAGTAGTATAGGGGGACTAGGCGGTGAGCAGTTCTTC.

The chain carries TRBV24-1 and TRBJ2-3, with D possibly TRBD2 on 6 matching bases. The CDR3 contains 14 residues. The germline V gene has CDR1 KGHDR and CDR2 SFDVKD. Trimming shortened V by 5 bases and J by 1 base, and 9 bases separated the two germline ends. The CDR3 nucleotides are TGTGCCACCAGTGTTGGCGGGGGCACAGATACGCAGTATTTT. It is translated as CATSVGGGTDTQYF.

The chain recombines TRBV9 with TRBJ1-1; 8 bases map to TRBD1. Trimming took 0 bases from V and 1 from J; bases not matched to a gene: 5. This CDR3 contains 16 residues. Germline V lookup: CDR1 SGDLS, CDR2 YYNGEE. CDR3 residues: CASSVGTGSANTEAFF. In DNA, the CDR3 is TGTGCCAGCAGCGTAGGGACAGGGTCGGCGAACACTGAAGCTTTCTTT.